This T cell receptor (beta chain) appears in the sequencing data of a study of metastatic and nonmetastatic thyroid tumors. Study at large: It was across blood and tumor or nodule tissue from malignant and benign thyroid patients that repertoires were compared. Findings and caveats of the study: When malignant thyroid tumors were compared with benign nodules, TCR beta diversity was reportedly significantly higher in the malignant tumors. This held in both blood and tumor samples.

This CDR3 has 15 amino acids. V lost 3 bases, J lost 0 bases, and 10 bases lay in between. CDR1 is SGDLS and CDR2 is YYNGEE in the germline V gene. This clone was seen at least ten times. Its target is not known. Each patient went into thyroid surgery without having received any treatment. Authors' methods: The distant-metastasis classifier for papillary thyroid cancer was built from CDR3 differences across clinicopathological groups. TCRdb re-called the PCR reads through MiXCR. TCRdb assigned the V and J calls; the authors' analysis was not used. The table lists around 19,000 clones, 15% of them singletons.

Material: blood. This sequence originates from a female donor with papillary thyroid cancer or a benign thyroid nodule (not recorded which). Some clones in this sample may be carry-over from other donors' samples. This chain connects TRBV9 to TRBJ2-1; D not certain. CDR3 nucleotides: TGTGCCAGCAGCGCCGCTACATACTCCTACAATGAGCAGTTCTTC. It encodes CASSAATYSYNEQFF.